These 6 T cell receptor beta chains came from one sample sequenced in a study of T cells in tuberculosis. Time point defined: new active TB diagnosis, blood taken before or within 7 days of starting treatment. Generated by immunoSEQ multiplex PCR, the TCRdb table keeps only in-frame clones and is missing some. Of under 45,000 clones listed, around 90% are singletons. Material: PBMCs, obtained at tuberculosis diagnosis. All receptors derive from an adult with tuberculosis.

The chain joins TRBV30 to TRBJ2-7, with a tentative D call TRBD2 (5 bases). Between the trimmed V and J ends, which lost 2 bases and 2 bases, there was a span of 7 bases. Per germline, CDR1 GTSNPN and CDR2 SVGIG (reference sequence). The CDR3 has 12 residues. The CDR3 region is CAWSPGTYEQYF. CDR3 coding DNA: TGTGCCTGGAGTCCCGGGACCTACGAGCAGTACTTC.

In this sample, this clone turned up a few times. The CDR3 loop is CASSTCQGGNEQYV. In nucleotides, the CDR3 is TGTGCCAGTAGTACTTGTCAGGGGGGAAACGAGCAGTACGTC. The rearrangement links TRBV19 to TRBJ2-7; perhaps TRBD1 as D (7 bases). V dropped 4 bases and J dropped 5 bases, with 15 bases sitting between them. This CDR3 comprises 14 residues. The germline gives CDR1 LNHDA, CDR2 SQIVND (reference sequence).

The rearrangement links TRBV7-9 to TRBJ2-2; 8 bases map to TRBD2. The length of the CDR3 is 15 residues. Germline V gene data show CDR1 as SEHNR and CDR2 as FQNEAQ (reference sequence). Trimming cost V 7 bases and J 9 bases; bases outside gene matches: 13. CDR3 sequence: CASTIHRGGHRELFF. CDR3 nucleotide sequence: TGTGCCAGCACCATCCACCGGGGGGGCCACCGGGAGCTGTTTTTT.

The J gene is TRBJ2-7, the V gene TRBV10-2; TRBD2 is a possible D gene (5 bases). This CDR3 region has 11 residues. Trimming shortened V by 5 bases and J by 4 bases, and 6 bases separated the two germline ends. CDR1 and CDR2 (germline): WSHSY, SAAADI. The CDR3 here is CASSSGYEQYF. Written as DNA, the CDR3 is TGCGCCAGCAGTAGCGGTTACGAGCAGTACTTC.

This clone was detected only a few times. The chain is built from TRBV25-1 and TRBJ2-7, with 12 bases aligning to TRBD1. CDR3 size: 17 residues. CDR1 and CDR2 (germline): MGHDK, SYGVNS. Trimming removed 4 bases from V and 4 bases from J; junction bases left unmatched: 11. CDR3 region: CASSGRDRGQFPYEQYF. The CDR3 DNA reads TGTGCCAGCAGTGGTAGGGACAGGGGGCAGTTCCCTTACGAGCAGTACTTC.

CDR3 bases: TGTGCCAGCAGCGTAGCGGCCGGCGCGGTAGGACTAGCGGGGGGGAACAATGAGCAGTTCTTC. Residues: CASSVAAGAVGLAGGNNEQFF. The genes are TRBV9 and TRBJ2-1; TRBD2 agrees at 15 bases. This CDR3 contains 21 residues. CDR1 is SGDLS and CDR2 is YYNGEE in the germline V gene. V trimming: 0 bases; J trimming: 5 bases; junction bases outside the gene matches: 15. Filled out from reference TRBV9 and TRBJ2-1, the complete variable domain reads DSGVTQTPKHLITATGQRVTLRCSPRSGDLSVYWYQQSLDQGLQFLIQYYNGEERAKGNILERFSAQQFPDLHSELNLSSLELGDSALYFCASSVAAGAVGLAGGNNEQFFGPGTRLTVL.